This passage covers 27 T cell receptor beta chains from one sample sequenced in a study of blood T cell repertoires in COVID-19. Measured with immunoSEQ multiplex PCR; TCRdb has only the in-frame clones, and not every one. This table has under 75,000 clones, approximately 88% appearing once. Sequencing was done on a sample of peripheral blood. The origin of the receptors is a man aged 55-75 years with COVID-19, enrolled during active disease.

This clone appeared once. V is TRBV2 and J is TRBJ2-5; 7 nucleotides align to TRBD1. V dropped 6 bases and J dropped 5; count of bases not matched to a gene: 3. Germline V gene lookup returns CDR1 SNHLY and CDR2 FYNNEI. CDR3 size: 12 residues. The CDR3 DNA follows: TGTGCCAGCAGCAGGGGGTTGGAGACCCAGTACTTC. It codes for CASSRGLETQYF.

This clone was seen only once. The CDR3 loop reads CACPSGESPLHF. The CDR3 nucleotides read TGTGCTTGCCCGAGCGGGGAGTCACCCCTCCACTTT. V gene TRBV5-6 combines with J gene TRBJ1-6; D is undetermined. CDR1 is SGHDT, CDR2 YYEEEE, per germline. This CDR3 has 12 amino acids.

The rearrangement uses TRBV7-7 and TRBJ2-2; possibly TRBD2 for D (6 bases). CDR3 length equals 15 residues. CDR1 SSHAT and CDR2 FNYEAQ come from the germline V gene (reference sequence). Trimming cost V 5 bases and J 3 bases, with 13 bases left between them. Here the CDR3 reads CASSPGGAYTGELFF. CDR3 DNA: TGTGCCAGCAGCCCCGGCGGGGCCTACACCGGGGAGCTGTTTTTT.

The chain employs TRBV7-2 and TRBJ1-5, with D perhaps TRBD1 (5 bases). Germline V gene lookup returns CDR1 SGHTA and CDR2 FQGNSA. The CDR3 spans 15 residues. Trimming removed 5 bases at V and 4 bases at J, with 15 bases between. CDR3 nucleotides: TGTGCCAGCAGCCAGGGAGGGGCCACGAATCAGCCCCAGCATTTT. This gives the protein CASSQGGATNQPQHF.

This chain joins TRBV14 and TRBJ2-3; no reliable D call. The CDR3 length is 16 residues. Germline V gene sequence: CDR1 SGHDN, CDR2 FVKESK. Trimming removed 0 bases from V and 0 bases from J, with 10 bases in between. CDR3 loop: CASSQDYDWSTDTQYF. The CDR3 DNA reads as TGTGCCAGCAGCCAAGATTATGACTGGAGCACAGATACGCAGTATTTT.

The chain's CDR3 is CASSEGLAPYEQYF. The CDR3 bases are TGTGCCAGCAGCGAGGGACTAGCCCCCTACGAGCAGTACTTC. The J gene is TRBJ2-7, the V gene TRBV7-3, with 9 bases fitting TRBD2. Germline V CDR1 and CDR2: SGHTA, FQGTGA. J lost 2 bases, V lost 5 bases, and 4 bases had no gene match. This CDR3 spans 14 amino acids.

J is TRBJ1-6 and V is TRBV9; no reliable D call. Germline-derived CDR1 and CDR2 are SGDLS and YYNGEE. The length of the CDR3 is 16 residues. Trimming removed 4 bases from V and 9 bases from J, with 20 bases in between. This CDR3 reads CASSYGAGTLGSPLHF. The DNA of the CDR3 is TGTGCCAGCAGCTACGGCGCGGGAACGTTAGGTTCACCCCTCCACTTT.

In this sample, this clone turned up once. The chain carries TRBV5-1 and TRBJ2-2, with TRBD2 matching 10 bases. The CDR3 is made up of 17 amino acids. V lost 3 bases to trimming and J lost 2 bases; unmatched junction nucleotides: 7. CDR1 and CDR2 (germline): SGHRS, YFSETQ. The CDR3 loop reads CASSSPSGSENTGELFF. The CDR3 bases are TGCGCCAGCAGCTCCCCTAGCGGGAGCGAAAACACCGGGGAGCTGTTTTTT. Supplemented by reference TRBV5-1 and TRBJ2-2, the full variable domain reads KAGVTQTPRYLIKTRGQQVTLSCSPISGHRSVSWYQQTPGQGLQFLFEYFSETQRNKGNFPGRFSGRQFSNSRSEMNVSTLELGDSALYLCASSSPSGSENTGELFFGEGSRLTVL.

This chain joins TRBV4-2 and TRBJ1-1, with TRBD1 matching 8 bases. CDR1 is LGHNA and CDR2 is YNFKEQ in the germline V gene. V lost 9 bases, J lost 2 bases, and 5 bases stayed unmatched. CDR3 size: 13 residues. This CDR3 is CARWDRQNTEAFF. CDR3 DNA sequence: TGTGCCAGGTGGGACAGGCAAAACACTGAAGCTTTCTTT.

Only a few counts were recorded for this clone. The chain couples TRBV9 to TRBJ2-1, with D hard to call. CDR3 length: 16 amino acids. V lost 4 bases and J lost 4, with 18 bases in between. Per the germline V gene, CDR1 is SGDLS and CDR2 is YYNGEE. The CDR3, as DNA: TGTGCCAGCAGCTCAATGCAGGCCTACACATACAATGAGCAGTTCTTC. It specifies CASSSMQAYTYNEQFF.

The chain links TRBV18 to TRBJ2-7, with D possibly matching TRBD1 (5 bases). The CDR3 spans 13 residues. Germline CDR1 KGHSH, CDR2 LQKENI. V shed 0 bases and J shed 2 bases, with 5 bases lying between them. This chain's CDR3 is CASSPPGPYEQYF. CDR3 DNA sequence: TGTGCCAGCTCACCACCGGGGCCCTACGAGCAGTACTTC.

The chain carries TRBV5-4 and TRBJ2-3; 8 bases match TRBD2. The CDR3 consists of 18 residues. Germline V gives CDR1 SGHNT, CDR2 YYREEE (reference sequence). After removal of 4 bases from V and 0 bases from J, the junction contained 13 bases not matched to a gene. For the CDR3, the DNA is TGTGCCAGCAGCCCCGCGGGGGGCCCCCCAACTAGCACAGATACGCAGTATTTT. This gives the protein CASSPAGGPPTSTDTQYF. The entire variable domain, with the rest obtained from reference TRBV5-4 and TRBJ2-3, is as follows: ETGVTQSPTHLIKTRGQQVTLRCSSQSGHNTVSWYQQALGQGPQFIFQYYREEENGRGNFPPRFSGLQFPNYSSELNVNALELDDSALYLCASSPAGGPPTSTDTQYFGPGTRLTVL.

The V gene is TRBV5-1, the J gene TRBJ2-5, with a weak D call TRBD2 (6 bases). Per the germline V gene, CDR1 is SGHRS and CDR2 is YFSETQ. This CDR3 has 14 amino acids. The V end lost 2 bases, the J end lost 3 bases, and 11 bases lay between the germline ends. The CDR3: CASSFSVAEETQYF. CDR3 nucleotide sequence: TGCGCCAGCAGCTTCTCCGTAGCGGAAGAGACCCAGTACTTC.

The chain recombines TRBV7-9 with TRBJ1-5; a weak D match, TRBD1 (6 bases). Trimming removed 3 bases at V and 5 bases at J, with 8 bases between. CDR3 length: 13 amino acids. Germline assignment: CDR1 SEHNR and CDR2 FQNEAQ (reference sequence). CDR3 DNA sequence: TGTGCCAGCAGCTTGGCAGGGGATCAGCCCCAGCATTTT. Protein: CASSLAGDQPQHF.

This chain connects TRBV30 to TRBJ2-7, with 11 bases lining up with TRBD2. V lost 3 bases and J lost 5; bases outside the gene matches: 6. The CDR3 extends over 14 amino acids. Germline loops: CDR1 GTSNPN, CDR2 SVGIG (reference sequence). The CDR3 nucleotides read TGTGCCTGGAGGGTAGTAGCGGGGGGGCACGAGCAGTACTTC. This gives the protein CAWRVVAGGHEQYF.

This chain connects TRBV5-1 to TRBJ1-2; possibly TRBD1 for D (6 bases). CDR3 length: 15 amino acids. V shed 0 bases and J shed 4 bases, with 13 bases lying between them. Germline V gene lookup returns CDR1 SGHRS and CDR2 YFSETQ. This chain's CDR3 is CASSLAAGGGYGYTF. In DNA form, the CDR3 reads TGCGCCAGCAGCTTGGCCGCGGGGGGCGGCTATGGCTACACCTTC.

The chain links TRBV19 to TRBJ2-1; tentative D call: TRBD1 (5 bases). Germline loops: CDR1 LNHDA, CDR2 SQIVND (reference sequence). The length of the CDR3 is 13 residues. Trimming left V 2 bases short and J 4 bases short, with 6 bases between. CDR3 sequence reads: CASSIQGYNEQFF. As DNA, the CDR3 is TGTGCCAGTAGTATACAGGGTTACAATGAGCAGTTCTTC.

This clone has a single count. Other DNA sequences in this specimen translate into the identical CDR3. The CDR3: CASSLGQGNEKLFF. The CDR3 DNA reads as TGCGCCAGCAGCCTAGGACAGGGTAATGAAAAACTGTTTTTT. The chain uses TRBV5-1 and TRBJ1-4, with 8 bases that match TRBD1. V lost 4 bases and J lost 4; bases outside the gene matches: 3. Germline lookup yields CDR1 SGHRS and CDR2 YFSETQ. The CDR3 loop spans 14 amino acids.

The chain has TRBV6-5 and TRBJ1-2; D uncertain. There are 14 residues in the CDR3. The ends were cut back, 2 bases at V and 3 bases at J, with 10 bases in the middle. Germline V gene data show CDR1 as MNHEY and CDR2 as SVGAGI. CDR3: CASSYGQVHYGYTF. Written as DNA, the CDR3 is TGTGCCAGCAGTTACGGGCAGGTACACTATGGCTACACCTTC.

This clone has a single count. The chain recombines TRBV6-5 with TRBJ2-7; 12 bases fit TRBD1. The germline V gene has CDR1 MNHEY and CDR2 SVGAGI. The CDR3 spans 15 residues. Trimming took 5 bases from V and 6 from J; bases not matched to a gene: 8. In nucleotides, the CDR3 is TGTGCCAGCAGTCGCCGGGACAGGGGGCGATCCGAGCAGTACTTC. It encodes CASSRRDRGRSEQYF.

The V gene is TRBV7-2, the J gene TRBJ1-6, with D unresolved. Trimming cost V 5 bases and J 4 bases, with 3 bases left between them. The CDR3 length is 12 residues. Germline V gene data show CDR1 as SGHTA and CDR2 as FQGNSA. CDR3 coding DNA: TGTGCCAGCAGCCCATATAATTCACCCCTCCACTTT. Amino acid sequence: CASSPYNSPLHF.

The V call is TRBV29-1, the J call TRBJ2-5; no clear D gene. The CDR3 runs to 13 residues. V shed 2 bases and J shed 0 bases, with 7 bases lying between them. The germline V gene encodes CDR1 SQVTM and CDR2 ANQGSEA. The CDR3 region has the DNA TGCAGCGTTGAATTGTCGGACCAAGAGACCCAGTACTTC. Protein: CSVELSDQETQYF.

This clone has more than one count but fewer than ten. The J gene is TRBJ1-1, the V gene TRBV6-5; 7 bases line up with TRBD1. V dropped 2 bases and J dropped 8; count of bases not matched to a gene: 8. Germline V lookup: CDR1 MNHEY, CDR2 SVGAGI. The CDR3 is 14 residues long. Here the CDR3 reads CASSYQTDRAEAFF. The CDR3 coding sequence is TGTGCCAGCAGTTACCAGACCGACAGGGCCGAAGCTTTCTTT.

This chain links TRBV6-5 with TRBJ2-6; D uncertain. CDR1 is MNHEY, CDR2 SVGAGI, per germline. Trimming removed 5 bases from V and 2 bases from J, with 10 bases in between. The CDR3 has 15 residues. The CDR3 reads CASSRSAAGANVLTF. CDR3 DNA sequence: TGTGCCAGCAGTAGGAGCGCAGCTGGGGCCAACGTCCTGACTTTC.

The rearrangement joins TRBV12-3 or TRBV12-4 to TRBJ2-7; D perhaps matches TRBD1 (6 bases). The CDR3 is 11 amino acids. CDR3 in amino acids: CAEHRVNEQYF. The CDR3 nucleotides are TGTGCGGAGCACAGGGTTAACGAGCAGTACTTC.

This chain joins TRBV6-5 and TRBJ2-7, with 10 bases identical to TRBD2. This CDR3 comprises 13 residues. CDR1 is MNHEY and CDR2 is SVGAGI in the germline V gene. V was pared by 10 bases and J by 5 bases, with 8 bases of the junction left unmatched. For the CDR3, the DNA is TGTGCCATTGCCGCTAGCGGGAGCGACGAGCAGTACTTC. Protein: CAIAASGSDEQYF.

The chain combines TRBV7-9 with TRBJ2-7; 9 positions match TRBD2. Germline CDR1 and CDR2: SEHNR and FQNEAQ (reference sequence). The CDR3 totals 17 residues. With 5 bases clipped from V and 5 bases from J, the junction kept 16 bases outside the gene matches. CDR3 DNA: TGTGCCAGCAGCCCCCCTAGTGCGGGAGGGCCTAAGGACGAGCAGTACTTC. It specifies CASSPPSAGGPKDEQYF. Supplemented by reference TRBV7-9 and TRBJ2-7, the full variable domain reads DTGVSQNPRHKITKRGQNVTFRCDPISEHNRLYWYRQTLGQGPEFLTYFQNEAQLEKSRLLSDRFSAERPKGSFSTLEIQRTEQGDSAMYLCASSPPSAGGPKDEQYFGPGTRLTVT.